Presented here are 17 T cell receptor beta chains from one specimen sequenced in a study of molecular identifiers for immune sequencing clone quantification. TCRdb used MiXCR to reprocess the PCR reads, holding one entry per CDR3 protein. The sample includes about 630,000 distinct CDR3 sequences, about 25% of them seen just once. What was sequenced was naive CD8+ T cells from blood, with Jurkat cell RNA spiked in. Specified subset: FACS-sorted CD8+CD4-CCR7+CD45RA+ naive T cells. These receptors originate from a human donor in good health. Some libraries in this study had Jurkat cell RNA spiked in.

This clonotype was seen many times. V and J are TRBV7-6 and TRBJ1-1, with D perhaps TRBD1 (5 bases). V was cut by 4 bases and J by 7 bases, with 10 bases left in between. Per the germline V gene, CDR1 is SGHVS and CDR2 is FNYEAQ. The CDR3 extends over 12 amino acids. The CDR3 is CASSSRDGEAFF. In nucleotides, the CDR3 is TGTGCCAGCAGCTCCCGGGACGGTGAAGCTTTCTTT.

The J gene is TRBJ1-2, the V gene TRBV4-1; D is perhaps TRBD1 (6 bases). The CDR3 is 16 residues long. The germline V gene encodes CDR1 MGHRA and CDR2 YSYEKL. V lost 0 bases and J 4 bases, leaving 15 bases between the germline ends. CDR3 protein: CASSQDLGGAGYGYTF. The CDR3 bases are TGCGCCAGCAGCCAAGATTTGGGGGGCGCTGGCTATGGCTACACCTTC.

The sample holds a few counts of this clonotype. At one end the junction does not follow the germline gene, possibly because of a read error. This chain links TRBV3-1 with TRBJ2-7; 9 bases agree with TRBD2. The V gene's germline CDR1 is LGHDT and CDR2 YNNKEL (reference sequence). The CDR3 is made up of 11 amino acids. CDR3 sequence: CASSQGLAVSF. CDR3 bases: TGTGCCAGCAGCCAAGGACTAGCGGTAAGCTTC.

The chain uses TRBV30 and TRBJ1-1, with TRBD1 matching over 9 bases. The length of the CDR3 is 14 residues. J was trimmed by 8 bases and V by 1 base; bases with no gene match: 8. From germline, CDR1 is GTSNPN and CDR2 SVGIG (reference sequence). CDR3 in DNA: TGTGCCTGGAGTGCTTCGGGGACAGGGCCCGAAGCTTTCTTT. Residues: CAWSASGTGPEAFF.

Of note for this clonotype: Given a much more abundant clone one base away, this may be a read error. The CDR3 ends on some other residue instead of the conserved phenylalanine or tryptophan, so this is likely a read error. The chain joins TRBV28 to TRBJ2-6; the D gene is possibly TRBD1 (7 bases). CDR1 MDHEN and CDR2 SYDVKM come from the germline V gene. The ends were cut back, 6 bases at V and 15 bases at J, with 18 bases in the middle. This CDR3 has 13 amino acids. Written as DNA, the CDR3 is TGTGCCAGCAGCTTGGTCAGGGGGGAAGGCCTGACTCTC. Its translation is CASSLVRGEGLTL.

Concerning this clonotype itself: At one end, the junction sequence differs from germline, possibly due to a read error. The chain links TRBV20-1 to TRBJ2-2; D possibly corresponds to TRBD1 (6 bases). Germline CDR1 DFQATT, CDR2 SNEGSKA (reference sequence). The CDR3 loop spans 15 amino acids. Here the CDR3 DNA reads TGCAGTGCTAGACACAGGGACACGAACCCCGGGGAGCTGTTTTTT. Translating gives CSARHRDTNPGELFF.

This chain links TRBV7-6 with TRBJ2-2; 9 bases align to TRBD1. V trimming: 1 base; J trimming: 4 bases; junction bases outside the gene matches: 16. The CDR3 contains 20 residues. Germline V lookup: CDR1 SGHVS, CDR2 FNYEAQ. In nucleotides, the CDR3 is TGTGCCAGCAGCTTAGTAGTCGGAGAATTACAGGGGGCTGTCACCGGGGAGCTGTTTTTT. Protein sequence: CASSLVVGELQGAVTGELFF.

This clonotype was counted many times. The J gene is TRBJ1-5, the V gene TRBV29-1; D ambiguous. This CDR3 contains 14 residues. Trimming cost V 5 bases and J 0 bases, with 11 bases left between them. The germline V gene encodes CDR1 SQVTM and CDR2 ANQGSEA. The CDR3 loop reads CSVLDGYSNQPQHF. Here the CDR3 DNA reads TGCAGCGTTCTAGACGGATATAGCAATCAGCCCCAGCATTTT.

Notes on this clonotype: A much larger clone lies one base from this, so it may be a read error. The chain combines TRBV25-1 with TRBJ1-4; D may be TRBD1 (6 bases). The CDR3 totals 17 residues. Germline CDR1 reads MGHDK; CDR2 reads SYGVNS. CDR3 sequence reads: CPSSEYLGALLGEKLFF. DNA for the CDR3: TGTCCCAGCAGTGAATATCTGGGGGCACTTCTCGGTGAAAAACTGTTTTTT.

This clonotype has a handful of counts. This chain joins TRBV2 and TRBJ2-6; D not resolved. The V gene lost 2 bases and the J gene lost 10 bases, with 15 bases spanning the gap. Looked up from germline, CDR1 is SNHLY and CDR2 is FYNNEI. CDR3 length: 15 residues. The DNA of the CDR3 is TGTGCCAGCAGTGAACCCTCGGTAGGACCAAACGTCCTGACTTTC. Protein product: CASSEPSVGPNVLTF.

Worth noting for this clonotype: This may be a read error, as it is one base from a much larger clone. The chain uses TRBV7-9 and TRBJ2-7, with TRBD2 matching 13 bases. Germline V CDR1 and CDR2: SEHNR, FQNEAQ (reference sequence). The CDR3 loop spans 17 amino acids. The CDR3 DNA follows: TGTGCCGGCAGCCCTGGACTAGCGGGAGACCGCTCCTACGAGCAGTACTTC. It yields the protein CAGSPGLAGDRSYEQYF.

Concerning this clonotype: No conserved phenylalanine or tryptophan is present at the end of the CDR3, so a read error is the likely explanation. The DNA of the CDR3 is TGTGCCAGCAGCCATTCCCACGAGCAGTACCTC. This gives the protein CASSHSHEQYL. The chain has TRBV3-1 and TRBJ2-7; D uncertain. Germline lookup yields CDR1 LGHDT and CDR2 YNNKEL (reference sequence). V was shortened by 3 bases and J by 5 bases, with 5 bases between the two germline ends. The CDR3 totals 11 residues.

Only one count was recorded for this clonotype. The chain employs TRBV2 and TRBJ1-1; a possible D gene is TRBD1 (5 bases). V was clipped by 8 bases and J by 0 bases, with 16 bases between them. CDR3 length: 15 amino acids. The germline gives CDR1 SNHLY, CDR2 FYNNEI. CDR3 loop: CASAKGTKVNTEAFF. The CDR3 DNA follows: TGTGCCAGCGCGAAAGGGACCAAAGTGAACACTGAAGCTTTCTTT.

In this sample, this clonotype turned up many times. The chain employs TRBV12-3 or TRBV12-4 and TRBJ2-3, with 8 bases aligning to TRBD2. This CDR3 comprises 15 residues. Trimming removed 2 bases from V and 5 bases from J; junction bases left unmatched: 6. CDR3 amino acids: CASSLWRGVQDTQYF. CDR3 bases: TGTGCCAGCAGTTTATGGCGGGGGGTACAAGATACGCAGTATTTT.

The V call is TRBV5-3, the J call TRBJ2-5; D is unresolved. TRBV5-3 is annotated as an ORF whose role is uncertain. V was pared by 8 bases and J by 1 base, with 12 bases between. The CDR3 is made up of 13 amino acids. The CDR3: CASSKDGQETQYF. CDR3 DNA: TGTGCCAGCAGCAAGGACGGCCAAGAGACCCAGTACTTC.

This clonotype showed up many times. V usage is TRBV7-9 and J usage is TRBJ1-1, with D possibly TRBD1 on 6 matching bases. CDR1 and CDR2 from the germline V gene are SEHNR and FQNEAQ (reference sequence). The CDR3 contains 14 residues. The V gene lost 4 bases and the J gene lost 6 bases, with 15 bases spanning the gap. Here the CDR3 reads CASSWAGDGSEAFF. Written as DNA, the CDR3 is TGTGCCAGCAGCTGGGCAGGGGATGGCTCTGAAGCTTTCTTT.

DNA for the CDR3: TGCGCCAGCAGCCAAGGTACGACAGGGCAGCCCCAGCATTTT. It translates to CASSQGTTGQPQHF. This sequence joins TRBV4-3 and TRBJ1-5; TRBD1 aligns across 7 bases. The CDR3 runs 14 residues. Germline CDR1 and CDR2: LGHNA and YSLEER. V dropped 1 base and J dropped 7; count of bases not matched to a gene: 4.